The 16 T cell receptor beta chains below were found in one sample sequenced in a study of identical twins. TCRdb redid the calling of the 5' RACE reads with MiXCR, one entry per CDR3 protein. Among roughly 750,000 distinct CDR3 sequences listed, 21% were seen once. The sample also formed part of further work on T cells expressing NK-cell markers.

Sequencing used PBMCs. The receptors shown here come from a woman between 18 and 29 years old in good health.

Concerning this clonotype itself: A much larger clone lies one base from this, so it may be a read error. The chain has TRBV12-3 or TRBV12-4 and TRBJ2-5, with 12 positions matching TRBD2. The CDR3 totals 14 residues. CDR3 bases: TGTACCAGCAGTCCACGGACTAGCGGGGAAACCAAGTACTTC. It yields the protein CTSSPRTSGETKYF.

The chain couples TRBV7-9 to TRBJ1-1, with TRBD1 identical over 7 bases. With V trimmed by 5 bases and J by 4 bases, 7 bases remained unmatched. CDR1 and CDR2 from the germline V gene are SEHNR and FQNEAQ (reference sequence). The CDR3 runs 14 residues. The CDR3 loop is CASSLQGGATEAFF. CDR3 in DNA: TGTGCCAGCAGCCTCCAGGGGGGAGCCACTGAAGCTTTCTTT.

This clonotype occurred a few times. J is TRBJ1-2 and V is TRBV6-5; D remains unclear. Trimming cost V 8 bases and J 6 bases, with 10 bases left between them. The germline gives CDR1 MNHEY, CDR2 SVGAGI. This CDR3 spans 11 amino acids. CDR3 DNA: TGTGCCAGCTTCCGGGGTAATGGCTACACCTTC. Translated, it gives CASFRGNGYTF.

The chain combines TRBV12-3 or TRBV12-4 with TRBJ1-6; D unresolved. The CDR3 extends over 13 amino acids. V was cut by 4 bases and J by 7 bases, with 8 bases left in between. The CDR3 DNA is TGTGCCAGCAGTTACGAGTGGAATTCACCCCTCCACTTT. Translating gives CASSYEWNSPLHF.

V gene TRBV15 combines with J gene TRBJ2-7; no clear D gene. Germline loops: CDR1 LNHNV, CDR2 YYDKDF (reference sequence). CDR3 length equals 12 residues. V shed 5 bases and J shed 4 bases, with 9 bases lying between them. The CDR3 reads CATSPDQYEQYF. CDR3 sequence (DNA): TGTGCCACCAGCCCCGACCAATACGAGCAGTACTTC.

The chain couples TRBV12-3 or TRBV12-4 to TRBJ2-1, with TRBD2 identical over 8 bases. Trimming removed 10 bases from V and 0 bases from J; junction bases left unmatched: 11. This CDR3 region has 16 residues. DNA for the CDR3: TGTGCCACAAGGGGCGGGGGGCAGAGCTCCTACAATGAGCAGTTCTTC. This sequence encodes CATRGGGQSSYNEQFF.

The chain has TRBV10-3 and TRBJ1-1; TRBD1 might be the D (6 bases). V was clipped by 3 bases and J by 10 bases, with 9 bases between them. Germline CDR1 ENHRY, CDR2 SYGVKD. The length of the CDR3 is 11 residues. The CDR3: CAISEYRAAFF. CDR3 DNA sequence: TGTGCCATCAGTGAATACAGGGCAGCTTTCTTT.

Only a few counts were recorded for this clonotype. The rearrangement uses TRBV24-1 and TRBJ2-3; the D gene is possibly TRBD2 (6 bases). The germline V and J ends were trimmed by 4 bases and 0 bases, with 13 bases remaining between them. Germline CDR1 is KGHDR and CDR2 is SFDVKD. This CDR3 has 16 amino acids. The CDR3 here is CATSDRASGSTDTQYF. The CDR3 coding sequence is TGTGCCACCAGTGACCGAGCCAGCGGGAGCACAGATACGCAGTATTTT.

This clonotype came up once. This chain links TRBV11-2 with TRBJ2-1; 15 bases agree with TRBD2. Germline V gene lookup returns CDR1 SGHAT and CDR2 FQNNGV. The CDR3 is made up of 19 amino acids. Trimming removed 1 base from V and 7 bases from J; junction bases left unmatched: 11. The CDR3 region has the DNA TGTGCCAGCAGCTTAGGCACCGGGACTAGCGGGGGGATAAGAAATGAGCAGTTCTTC. It specifies CASSLGTGTSGGIRNEQFF.

This clonotype was found once. This sequence joins TRBV7-9 and TRBJ1-1, with no clear D. This CDR3 spans 10 amino acids. Trimming pared 4 bases from V and 10 bases from J, leaving 7 bases between. Germline V lookup: CDR1 SEHNR, CDR2 FQNEAQ (reference sequence). CDR3 nucleotides: TGTGCCAGCAGCTCCGGGTTAGCTTTCTTT. Protein: CASSSGLAFF.

A few counts support this clonotype. The chain has TRBV12-3 or TRBV12-4 and TRBJ2-3, with D possibly TRBD1 on 6 matching bases. V lost 5 bases and J lost 6, with 12 bases in between. The CDR3 contains 13 residues. CDR3 residues: CASSLFQGDTQYF. CDR3 nucleotides: TGTGCCAGCAGTCTCTTCCAGGGGGATACGCAGTATTTT.

The table lists this clonotype with many counts. The J gene is TRBJ2-1, the V gene TRBV4-2; perhaps D is TRBD1 or TRBD2 (5 bases each). The CDR3 length is 16 residues. Trimming took off 0 bases at V and 6 bases at J, with 15 bases between the two ends. Germline CDR1 reads LGHNA; CDR2 reads YNFKEQ. CDR3 sequence: CASSQDWAAGGNEQFF. The CDR3 DNA reads TGTGCCAGCAGCCAAGACTGGGCGGCTGGGGGCAATGAGCAGTTCTTC.

V and J are TRBV12-3 or TRBV12-4 and TRBJ2-3; D might be TRBD1 or TRBD2, each matching 6 bases. There are 16 residues in the CDR3. Deletions cut 6 bases from V and 2 bases from J, with 18 bases between. The CDR3 here is CASSLFSGAYTDTQYF. CDR3 sequence (DNA): TGTGCCAGCAGCCTTTTTTCGGGGGCGTACACAGATACGCAGTATTTT.

The rearrangement links TRBV7-2 to TRBJ2-1, with unresolved D. Germline V gives CDR1 SGHTA, CDR2 FQGNSA. This CDR3 spans 15 amino acids. The ends were cut back, 2 bases at V and 4 bases at J, with 12 bases in the middle. The CDR3 nucleotides read TGTGCCAGCAGCTTAAAAACACCGCTGTACAATGAGCAGTTCTTC. As protein: CASSLKTPLYNEQFF.

This clonotype was observed at least ten times. The chain carries TRBV3-1 and TRBJ1-1; possible D gene TRBD1, 5 bases. The CDR3 extends over 14 amino acids. Trimming took 3 bases from V and 4 from J, leaving 12 bases between them. Per germline, CDR1 LGHDT and CDR2 YNNKEL (reference sequence). Here the CDR3 DNA reads TGTGCCAGCAGCCAGGGGGGTTTGCCCACTGAAGCTTTCTTT. It codes for CASSQGGLPTEAFF. The full variable domain, rest sourced from reference TRBV3-1 and TRBJ1-1, is DTAVSQTPKYLVTQMGNDKSIKCEQNLGHDTMYWYKQDSKKFLKIMFSYNNKELIINETVPNRFSPKSPDKAHLNLHINSLELGDSAVYFCASSQGGLPTEAFFGQGTRLTVV.

The table lists this clonotype with a few counts. CDR3 bases: TGTGCCAGCAGTACGGACTGGAGCTCCTACGAGCAGTACTTC. This codes for CASSTDWSSYEQYF. The V and J genes are TRBV6-1 and TRBJ2-7, with TRBD2 as a possible D gene (5 bases). The CDR3 is 14 amino acids. V was pared by 5 bases and J by 0 bases, with 11 bases between. The germline V gene has CDR1 MNHNS and CDR2 SASEGT.